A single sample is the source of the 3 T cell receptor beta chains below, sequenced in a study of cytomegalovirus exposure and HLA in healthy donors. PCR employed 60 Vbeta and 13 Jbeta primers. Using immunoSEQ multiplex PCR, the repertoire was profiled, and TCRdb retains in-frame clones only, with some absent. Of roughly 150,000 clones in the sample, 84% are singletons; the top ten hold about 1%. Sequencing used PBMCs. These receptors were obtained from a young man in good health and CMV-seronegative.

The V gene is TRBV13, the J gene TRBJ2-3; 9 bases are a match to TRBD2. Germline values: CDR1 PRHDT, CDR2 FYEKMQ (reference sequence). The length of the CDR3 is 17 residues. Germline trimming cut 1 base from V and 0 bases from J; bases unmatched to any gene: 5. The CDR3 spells CASSLVQLAGSTDTQYF. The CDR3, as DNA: TGTGCCAGCAGCTTAGTCCAGCTAGCGGGAAGCACAGATACGCAGTATTTT.

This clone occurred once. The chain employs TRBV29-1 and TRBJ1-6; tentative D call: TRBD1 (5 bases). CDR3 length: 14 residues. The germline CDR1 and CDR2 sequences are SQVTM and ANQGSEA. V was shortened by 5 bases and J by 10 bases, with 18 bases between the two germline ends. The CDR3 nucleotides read TGCAGCGTTCAGAGTCAGGGAAGGGAATCACCCCTCCACTTT. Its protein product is CSVQSQGRESPLHF.

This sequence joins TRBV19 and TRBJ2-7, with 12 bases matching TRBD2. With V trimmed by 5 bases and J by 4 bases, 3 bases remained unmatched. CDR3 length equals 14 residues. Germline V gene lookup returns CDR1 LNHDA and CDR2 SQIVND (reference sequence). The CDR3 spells CASSHGLAGYEQYF. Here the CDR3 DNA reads TGTGCCAGTAGTCACGGACTAGCGGGATACGAGCAGTACTTC.